The present TCR beta chain was sequenced within a study of early T cells in non-severe SARS-CoV-2 infection (dated by TCRdb to 2020 to 2022). Study-level background: Because TCR sequencing relied on bulk RNA taken from unsorted whole blood, pairing of alpha and beta chains was not possible.

Remarks on this clonotype: Its antigen remains undetermined. No base quality information exists; no much larger clone differs at one position.

Set within a cohort of healthcare workers in London, UK, this nested case-control study involved weekly PCR testing of nasopharyngeal swabs along with blood sampling. Between 23 and 31 March 2020, the week of the UK lockdown, healthcare workers were enrolled and then followed up weekly for as long as 16 weeks. Receptor libraries were prepared by 5' RACE. For sequencing, a NextSeq 500 was employed. Unique molecular identifiers were attached to individual cDNA molecules in the TCR library protocol so that sequencing error and PCR bias could be corrected. Sequencing covered both TCR alpha and beta chains, and within each sample the abundances of alpha and beta sequences were tightly co-correlated. Per the source publication's procedure: Decombinator V4 was used to annotate TCR sequences for V gene, J gene and CDR3. TCRs were defined as expanded if a significant change between any two time points was detected under a Poisson model with p below 0.0001. TCR abundances were normalised to the total number of TCRs sequenced in each sample and reported as counts per million. VDJdb, accessed 1 November 2021, was searched for CMV, EBV and SARS-CoV-2 annotated TCRs, with TCRs annotated for multiple antigens excluded. TCRdb trimmed the raw reads at Q25, called clones with MiXCR and kept productive beta chains. Merged by CDR3 protein, the rows form single entries marked with the most common genes and DNA. These V and J calls are TCRdb output, not the study's own analysis. The sample table holds about 84,000 distinct CDR3 sequences, of which around an eighth were seen once. The top ten hold over 2% of the sample.

Study-wide conclusions, independent of this receptor: Matching against VDJdb was skewed toward anti-spike CD8 responses, likely underestimated virus-specific expansions, and missed private and CD4 specificities.

This receptor was taken from an adult who was a healthcare worker with PCR-confirmed SARS-CoV-2 infection or an uninfected control (not recorded which). Sequencing was done on a sample of whole blood.

The sequenced DNA is TGTGCCAGCCGAACCCGACTCCCGCGGGAGACCCAGTACTTC. Translated, it reads CASRTRLPRETQYF. This receptor chain uses TRBV6-2 or TRBV6-3 and TRBJ2-5; no D gene can be assigned with confidence. The CDR3 contains 14 residues, cysteine and phenylalanine counted. Only the CDR3 DNA is retained, 42 bases long and in frame from the first base. Per the germline V gene, MNHEY is the CDR1 and SVGEGT is the CDR2. Trimming at the junction amounts to 8 bases on V and 5 bases on J, and the germline ends lie 18 bases apart.